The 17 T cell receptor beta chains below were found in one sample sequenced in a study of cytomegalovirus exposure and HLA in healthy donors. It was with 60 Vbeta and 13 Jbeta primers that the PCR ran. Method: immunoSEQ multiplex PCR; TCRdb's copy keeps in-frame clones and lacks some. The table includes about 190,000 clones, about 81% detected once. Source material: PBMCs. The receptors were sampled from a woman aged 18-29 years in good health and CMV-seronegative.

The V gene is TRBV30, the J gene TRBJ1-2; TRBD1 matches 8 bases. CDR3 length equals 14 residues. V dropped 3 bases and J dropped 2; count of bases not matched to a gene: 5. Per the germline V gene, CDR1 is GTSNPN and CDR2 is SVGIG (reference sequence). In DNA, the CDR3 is TGTGCCTGGAGGGAGACAGGGGCAAACTATGGCTACACCTTC. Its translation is CAWRETGANYGYTF.

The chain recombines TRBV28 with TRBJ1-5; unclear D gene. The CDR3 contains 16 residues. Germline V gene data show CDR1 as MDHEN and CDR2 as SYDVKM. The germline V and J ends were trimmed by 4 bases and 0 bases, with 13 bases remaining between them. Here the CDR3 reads CASSSGQAYSNQPQHF. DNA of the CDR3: TGTGCCAGCAGTTCAGGCCAGGCTTATAGCAATCAGCCCCAGCATTTT.

The CDR3 DNA sequence: TGTGCCATCAGTGAGGAGGGCCGGCGCGATACGCAGTATTTT. Its protein product is CAISEEGRRDTQYF. The V and J genes are TRBV10-3 and TRBJ2-3; maybe TRBD2 (5 bases). The CDR3 contains 14 residues. Germline lookup yields CDR1 ENHRY and CDR2 SYGVKD. Trimming left V 2 bases short and J 6 bases short, with 12 bases between.

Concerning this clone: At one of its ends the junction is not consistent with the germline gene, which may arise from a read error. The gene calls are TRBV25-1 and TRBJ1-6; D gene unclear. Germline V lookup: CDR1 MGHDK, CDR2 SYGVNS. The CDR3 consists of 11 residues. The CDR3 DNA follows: TGTGCCACCACCCTTGGCGGGATAGTTCGCTTT. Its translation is CATTLGGIVRF.

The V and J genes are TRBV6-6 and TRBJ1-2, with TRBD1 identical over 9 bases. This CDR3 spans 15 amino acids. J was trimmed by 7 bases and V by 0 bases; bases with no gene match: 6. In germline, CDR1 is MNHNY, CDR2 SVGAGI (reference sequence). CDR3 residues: CASSYSRDRVGGYTF. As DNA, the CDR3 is TGTGCCAGCAGTTACTCGAGGGACAGGGTGGGTGGCTACACCTTC.

The CDR3 sequence: CASSPLWFSEQYF. CDR3 DNA sequence: TGTGCCAGCAGTCCACTCTGGTTTAGCGAGCAGTACTTC. The chain links TRBV6-6 to TRBJ2-7; D remains ambiguous. This CDR3 spans 13 amino acids. CDR1 MNHNY and CDR2 SVGAGI come from the germline V gene (reference sequence). With 5 bases removed from V and 6 bases from J, the gap between germline ends came to 14 bases.

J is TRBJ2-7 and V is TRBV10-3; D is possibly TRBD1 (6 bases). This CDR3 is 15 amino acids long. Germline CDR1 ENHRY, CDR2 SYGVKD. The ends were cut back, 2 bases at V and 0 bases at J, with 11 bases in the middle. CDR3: CAISEPYRDSYEQYF. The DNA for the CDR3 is TGTGCCATCAGTGAGCCTTACAGGGACTCCTACGAGCAGTACTTC.

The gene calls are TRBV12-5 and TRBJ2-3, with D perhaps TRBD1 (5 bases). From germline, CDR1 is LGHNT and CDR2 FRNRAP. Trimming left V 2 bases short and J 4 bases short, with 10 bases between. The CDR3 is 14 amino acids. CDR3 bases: TGTGCTAGTGGTTTGCGTGGGGCCCCAGATACGCAGTATTTT. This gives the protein CASGLRGAPDTQYF.

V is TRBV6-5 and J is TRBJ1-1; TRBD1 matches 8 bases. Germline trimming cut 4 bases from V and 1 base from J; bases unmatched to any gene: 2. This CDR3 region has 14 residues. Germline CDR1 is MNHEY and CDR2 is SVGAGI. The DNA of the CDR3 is TGTGCCAGCAGTTGGACAGGGTCGAACACTGAAGCTTTCTTT. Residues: CASSWTGSNTEAFF.

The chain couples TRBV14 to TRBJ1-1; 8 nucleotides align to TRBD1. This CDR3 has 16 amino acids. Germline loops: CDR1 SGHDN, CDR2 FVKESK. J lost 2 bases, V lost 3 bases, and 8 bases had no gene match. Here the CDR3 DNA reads TGTGCCAGCAGCCAGAGGCTCGGACAGGGAAACACTGAAGCTTTCTTT. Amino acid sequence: CASSQRLGQGNTEAFF. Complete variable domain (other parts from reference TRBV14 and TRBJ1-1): EAGVTQFPSHSVIEKGQTVTLRCDPISGHDNLYWYRRVMGKEIKFLLHFVKESKQDESGMPNNRFLAERTGGTYSTLKVQPAELEDSGVYFCASSQRLGQGNTEAFFGQGTRLTVV.

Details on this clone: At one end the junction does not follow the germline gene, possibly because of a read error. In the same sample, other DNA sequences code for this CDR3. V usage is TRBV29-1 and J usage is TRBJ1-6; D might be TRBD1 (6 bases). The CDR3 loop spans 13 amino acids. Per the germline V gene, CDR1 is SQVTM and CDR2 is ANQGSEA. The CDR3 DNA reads TGCAGCGTACGGACAGACTATAATTCCCCCCTCCACTTT. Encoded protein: CSVRTDYNSPLHF.

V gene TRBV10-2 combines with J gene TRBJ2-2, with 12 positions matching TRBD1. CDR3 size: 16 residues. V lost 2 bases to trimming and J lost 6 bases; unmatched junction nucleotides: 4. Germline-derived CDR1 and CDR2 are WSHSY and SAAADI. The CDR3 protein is CASSEPGQGAPGELFF. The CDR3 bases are TGCGCCAGCAGTGAGCCGGGACAGGGGGCCCCCGGGGAGCTGTTTTTT.

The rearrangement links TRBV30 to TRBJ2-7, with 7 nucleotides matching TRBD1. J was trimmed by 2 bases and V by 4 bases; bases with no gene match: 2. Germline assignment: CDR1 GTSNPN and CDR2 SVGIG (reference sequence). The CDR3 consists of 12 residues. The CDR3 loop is CAWTRGPYEQYF. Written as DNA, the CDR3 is TGTGCCTGGACAAGGGGGCCCTACGAGCAGTACTTC.

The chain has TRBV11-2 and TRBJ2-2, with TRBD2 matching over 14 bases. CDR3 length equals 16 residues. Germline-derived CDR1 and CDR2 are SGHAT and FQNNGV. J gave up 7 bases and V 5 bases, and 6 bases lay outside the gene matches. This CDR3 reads CASSPGTSGSHGELFF. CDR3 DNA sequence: TGTGCCAGCAGCCCCGGGACTAGCGGGAGTCACGGGGAGCTGTTTTTT.

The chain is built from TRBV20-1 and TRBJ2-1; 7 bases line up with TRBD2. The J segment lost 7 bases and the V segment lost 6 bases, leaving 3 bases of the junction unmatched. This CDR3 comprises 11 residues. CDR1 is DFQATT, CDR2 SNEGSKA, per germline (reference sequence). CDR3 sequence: CSAGEGNEQFF. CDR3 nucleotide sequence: TGCAGTGCCGGGGAGGGGAATGAGCAGTTCTTC.

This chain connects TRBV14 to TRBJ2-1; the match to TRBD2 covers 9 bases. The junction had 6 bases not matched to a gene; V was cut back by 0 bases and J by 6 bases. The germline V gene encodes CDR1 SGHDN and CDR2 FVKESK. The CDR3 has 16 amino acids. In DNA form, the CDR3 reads TGTGCCAGCAGCCAAGATGTTAGACTAGCGGCCAATGAGCAGTTCTTC. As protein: CASSQDVRLAANEQFF.

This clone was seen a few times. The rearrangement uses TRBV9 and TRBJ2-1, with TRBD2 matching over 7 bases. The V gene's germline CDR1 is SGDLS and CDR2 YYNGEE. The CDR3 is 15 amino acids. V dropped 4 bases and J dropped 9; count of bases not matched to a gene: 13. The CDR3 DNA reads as TGTGCCAGCAGCTCCCTGACCTCCTGGGAGGGTGAGCAGTTCTTC. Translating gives CASSSLTSWEGEQFF.